This entry concerns a single T cell receptor (beta chain). Antigen unknown. J was trimmed by 8 bases and V by 8 bases; bases with no gene match: 7. This CDR3 spans 12 amino acids. Looked up from germline, CDR1 is LNHDA and CDR2 is SQIVND (reference sequence). This sample stems from a study of Ad26.COV2.S vaccination and SARS-CoV-2 variants. The wider study: Sample donor was a member of the COV1001 Ad26.COV2.S trial arm. Ad26.COV2.S given intramuscularly, once or twice 56 days apart.

The treatment denotes: about 20 received Ad26.COV2.S at low or high dose, single or two shots; several received placebo; per-sample allocation not given. Specimens were obtained on day 63 following the first vaccine or placebo injection. The study used a vaccine consisting of an Ad26 vector that expressed Wuhan-strain SARS-CoV-2 spike. Study-wide results and caveats: Vaccinees reportedly had broad spike-specific CD8+ and CD4+ T cell responses.

Profiled with immunoSEQ multiplex PCR; TCRdb holds only in-frame clones, not every one. The sample contains about 680,000 clones, more than 70% of which appear only once. The J gene is TRBJ1-2, the V gene TRBV19, with TRBD1 matching 8 bases. This receptor was taken from a person between 18 and 65 years old who received the Ad26.COV2.S COVID-19 vaccine or a placebo. The sequenced sample was peripheral blood, obtained in a trial of Ad26.COV2.S vaccine versus placebo. As DNA, the CDR3 is TGTGCCAGTGACGGACAGGGTGGCGGCTACACCTTC. It translates to CASDGQGGGYTF. The full variable domain, completed using reference TRBV19 and TRBJ1-2, is DGGITQSPKYLFRKEGQNVTLSCEQNLNHDAMYWYRQDPGQGLRLIYYSQIVNDFQKGDIAEGYSVSREKKESFPLTVTSAQKNPTAFYLCASDGQGGGYTFGSGTRLTVV.